Sequencing of this T cell receptor (beta chain) was carried out in a study of metastatic and nonmetastatic thyroid tumors. The CDR3 runs 14 residues. Germline CDR1 reads DFQATT; CDR2 reads SNEGSKA (reference sequence). V lost 5 bases, J lost 0 bases, and 12 bases lay in between. Thyroid surgery was preceded by no treatment in any patient. TCRdb re-clonotyped the PCR reads through MiXCR. The sample lists about 16,000 clones; roughly 26% were seen once. This clone has only a few counts. Sample: adjacent normal tissue. The gene calls are TRBV20-1 and TRBJ2-3; a weak D match, TRBD1 (6 bases). The TCR was taken from a female donor with papillary thyroid cancer or a benign thyroid nodule (not recorded which). Some clones in this sample may be carry-over from other donors' samples. CDR3 sequence (DNA): TGCAGTGCTGTCCAGGGGCCTAGCACAGATACGCAGTATTTT. This gives the protein CSAVQGPSTDTQYF.